This TCR beta chain was observed in a study of T cell repertoires in cytomegalovirus infection. This clonotype appeared many times. The ends lost 9 bases at V and 4 bases at J; junction bases unmatched: 11. The CDR3 is 14 residues long. The germline V gene has CDR1 SGHNT and CDR2 YYREEE (reference sequence). Each CDR3 protein gets one entry after TCRdb re-called the reads with MiXCR. This sample has approximately 250,000 distinct CDR3 sequences, with about 5.9% found just once. The clonotype was recovered from a human donor in good health (CMV status not recorded). Some clones in this sample may be carry-over from other donors' samples. What was sequenced was PBMCs. The chain couples TRBV5-4 to TRBJ2-3, with 7 nucleotides matching TRBD2. For the CDR3, the DNA is TGTGCCACCCAGCGGGACTCTCGCCCAGATACGCAGTATTTT. As protein: CATQRDSRPDTQYF.